Listed below are T cell receptor beta chains from one sample, sequenced in a study of blood T cell repertoires in COVID-19. The method was immunoSEQ multiplex PCR; TCRdb's version includes in-frame clones alone and lacks a portion of them. The sample consists of roughly 170,000 clones, 84% of them appearing once. Material for sequencing was peripheral blood. The receptor source for this set is a human donor in a cohort sampled during active COVID-19. Each CDR3 is given with its conserved first and last residue. Each record gives: D gene, J gene, V gene, clone size, CDR3 protein, CDR3 DNA. The D gene is left open where the match is weak. Some rows have no size entry. The others give once, few or many, or a class for an expanded clone.

D gene: TRBD2
J gene: TRBJ2-5
V gene: TRBV18
clone size: .
CDR3 protein: CASSPRLAGGMETQYF
CDR3 DNA: TGTGCCAGCTCACCACGACTAGCGGGGGGGATGGAGACCCAGTACTTC

D gene: .
J gene: TRBJ1-1
V gene: TRBV3-1/TRBV3-2
clone size: .
CDR3 protein: CASGARETLITEAFF
CDR3 DNA: TGTGCCTCAGGGGCCAGAGAAACCCTGATCACTGAAGCTTTCTTT

D gene: TRBD2
J gene: TRBJ2-7
V gene: TRBV10-3
clone size: .
CDR3 protein: CAISDALGLAGGYEQYF
CDR3 DNA: TGTGCCATCAGTGACGCGTTAGGACTAGCGGGGGGCTACGAGCAGTACTTC

D gene: .
J gene: TRBJ1-4
V gene: TRBV7-6
clone size: .
CDR3 protein: CASSLGQGWQEKLFF
CDR3 DNA: TGTGCCAGCAGCTTAGGTCAGGGGTGGCAAGAAAAACTGTTTTTT

D gene: TRBD1
J gene: TRBJ1-2
V gene: TRBV2
clone size: .
CDR3 protein: CASSGDRGDGYTF
CDR3 DNA: TGTGCCAGCAGTGGAGACAGGGGTGATGGCTACACCTTC

D gene: TRBD2
J gene: TRBJ2-7
V gene: TRBV5-1
clone size: .
CDR3 protein: CASRAAGLAGGYEQYF
CDR3 DNA: TGCGCCAGCAGGGCGGCGGGACTAGCGGGGGGCTACGAGCAGTACTTC

D gene: .
J gene: TRBJ2-5
V gene: TRBV6-6
clone size: .
CDR3 protein: CASSYKTGTQETQYF
CDR3 DNA: TGTGCCAGCAGTTACAAGACAGGAACCCAAGAGACCCAGTACTTC

D gene: TRBD2
J gene: TRBJ2-2
V gene: TRBV18
clone size: .
CDR3 protein: CASSPSRGVSTGELFF
CDR3 DNA: TGTGCCAGCTCACCCTCACGGGGGGTGTCCACCGGGGAGCTGTTTTTT

D gene: TRBD1
J gene: TRBJ1-6
V gene: TRBV30
clone size: .
CDR3 protein: CAWRDRRDSPLHF
CDR3 DNA: TGTGCCTGGAGGGACAGGCGCGACTCACCCCTCCACTTT

D gene: TRBD1
J gene: TRBJ1-1
V gene: TRBV3-1/TRBV3-2
clone size: once
CDR3 protein: CASSQRDRGWGMNTEAFF
CDR3 DNA: TGTGCCAGCAGCCAAAGGGACAGGGGATGGGGCATGAACACTGAAGCTTTCTTT